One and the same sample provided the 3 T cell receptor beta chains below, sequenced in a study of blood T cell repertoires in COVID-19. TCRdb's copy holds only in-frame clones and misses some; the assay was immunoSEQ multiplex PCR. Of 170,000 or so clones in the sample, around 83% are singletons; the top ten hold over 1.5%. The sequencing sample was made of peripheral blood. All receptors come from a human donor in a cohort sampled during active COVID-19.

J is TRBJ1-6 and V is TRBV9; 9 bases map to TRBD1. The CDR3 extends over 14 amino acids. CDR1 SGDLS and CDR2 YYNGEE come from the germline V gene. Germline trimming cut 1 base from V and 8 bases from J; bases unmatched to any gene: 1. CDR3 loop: CASSVRTGDSPLHF. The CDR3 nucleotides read TGTGCCAGCAGCGTAAGGACAGGGGATTCACCCCTCCACTTT.

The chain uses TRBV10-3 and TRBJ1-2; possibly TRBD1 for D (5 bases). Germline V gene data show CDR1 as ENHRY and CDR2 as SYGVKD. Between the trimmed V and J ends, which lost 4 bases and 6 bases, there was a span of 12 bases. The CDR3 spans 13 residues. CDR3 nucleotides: TGTGCCATCAGTGGGGGCGTGACGGATGGCTACACCTTC. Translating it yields CAISGGVTDGYTF.

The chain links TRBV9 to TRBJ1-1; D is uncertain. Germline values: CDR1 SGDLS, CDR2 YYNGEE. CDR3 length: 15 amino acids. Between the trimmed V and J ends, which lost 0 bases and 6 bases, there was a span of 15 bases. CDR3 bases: TGTGCCAGCAGCGTAGCCTTAGGACTAGACTCTGAAGCTTTCTTT. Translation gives CASSVALGLDSEAFF.